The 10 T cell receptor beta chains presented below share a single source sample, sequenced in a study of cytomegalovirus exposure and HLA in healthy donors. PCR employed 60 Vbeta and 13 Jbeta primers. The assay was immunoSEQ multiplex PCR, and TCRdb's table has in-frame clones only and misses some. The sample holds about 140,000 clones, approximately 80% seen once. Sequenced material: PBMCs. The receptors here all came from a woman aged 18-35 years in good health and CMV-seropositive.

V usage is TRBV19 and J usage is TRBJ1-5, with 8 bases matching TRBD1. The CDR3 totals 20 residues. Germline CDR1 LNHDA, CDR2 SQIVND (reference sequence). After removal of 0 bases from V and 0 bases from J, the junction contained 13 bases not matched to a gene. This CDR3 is CASSIDRGTGERNSNQPQHF. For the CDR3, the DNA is TGTGCCAGTAGTATAGATCGGGGGACAGGAGAACGAAATAGCAATCAGCCCCAGCATTTT.

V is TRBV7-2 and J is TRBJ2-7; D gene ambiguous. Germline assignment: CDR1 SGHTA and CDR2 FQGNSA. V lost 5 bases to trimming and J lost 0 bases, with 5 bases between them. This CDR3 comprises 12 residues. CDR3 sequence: CASSLSSYEQYF. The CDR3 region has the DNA TGTGCCAGCAGCCTAAGCTCCTACGAGCAGTACTTC.

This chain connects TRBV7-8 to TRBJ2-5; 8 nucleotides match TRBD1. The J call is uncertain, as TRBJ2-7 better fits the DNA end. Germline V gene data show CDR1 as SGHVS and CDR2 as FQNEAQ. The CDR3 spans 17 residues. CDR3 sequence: CASSYYRGIKTSDEQYF. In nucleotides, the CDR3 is TGTGCCAGCAGTTATTACAGGGGGATAAAGACCTCGGACGAGCAGTACTTC.

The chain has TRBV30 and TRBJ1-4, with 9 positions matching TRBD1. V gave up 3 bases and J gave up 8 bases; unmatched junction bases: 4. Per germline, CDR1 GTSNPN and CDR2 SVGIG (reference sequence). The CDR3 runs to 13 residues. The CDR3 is CAWRRTGAEKLFF. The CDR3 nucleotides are TGTGCCTGGAGGAGGACAGGGGCCGAAAAACTGTTTTTT.

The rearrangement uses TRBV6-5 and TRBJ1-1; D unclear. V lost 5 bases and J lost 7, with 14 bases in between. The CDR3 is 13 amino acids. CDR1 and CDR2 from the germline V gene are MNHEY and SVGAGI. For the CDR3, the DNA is TGTGCCAGCAGTCCCCCGTTTGAGGGTGAAGCTTTCTTT. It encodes CASSPPFEGEAFF.

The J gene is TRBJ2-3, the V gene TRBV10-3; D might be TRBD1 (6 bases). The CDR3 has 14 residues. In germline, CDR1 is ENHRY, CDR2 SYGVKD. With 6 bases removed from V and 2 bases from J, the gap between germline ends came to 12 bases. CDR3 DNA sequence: TGTGCCATCAGGGCGGACAGCTCCACAGATACGCAGTATTTT. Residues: CAIRADSSTDTQYF.

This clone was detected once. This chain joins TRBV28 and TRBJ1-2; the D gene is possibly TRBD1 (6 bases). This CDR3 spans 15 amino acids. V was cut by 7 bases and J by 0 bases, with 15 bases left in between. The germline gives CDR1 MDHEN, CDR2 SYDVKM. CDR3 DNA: TGTGCCAGCAACCGCGCAGGGGAGCCTAACTATGGCTACACCTTC. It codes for CASNRAGEPNYGYTF.

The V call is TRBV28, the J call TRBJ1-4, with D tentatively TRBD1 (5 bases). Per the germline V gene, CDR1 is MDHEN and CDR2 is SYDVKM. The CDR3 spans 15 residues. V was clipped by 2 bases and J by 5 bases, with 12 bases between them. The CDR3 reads CASSLLGQGNEKLFF. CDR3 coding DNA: TGTGCCAGCAGTTTACTAGGGCAGGGCAATGAAAAACTGTTTTTT. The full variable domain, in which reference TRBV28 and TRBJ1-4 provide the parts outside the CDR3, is DVKVTQSSRYLVKRTGEKVFLECVQDMDHENMFWYRQDPGLGLRLIYFSYDVKMKEKGDIPEGYSVSREKKERFSLILESASTNQTSMYLCASSLLGQGNEKLFFGSGTQLSVL.

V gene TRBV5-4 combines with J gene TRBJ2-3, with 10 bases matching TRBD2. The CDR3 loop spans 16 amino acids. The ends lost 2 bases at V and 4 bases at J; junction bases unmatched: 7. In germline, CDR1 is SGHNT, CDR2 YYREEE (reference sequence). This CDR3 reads CASSFPSGGAADTQYF. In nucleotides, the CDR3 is TGTGCCAGCAGCTTCCCCAGCGGGGGGGCCGCAGATACGCAGTATTTT.

The CDR3 reads CASSFGTDNQPQHF. In DNA form, the CDR3 reads TGTGCCAGCAGCTTCGGGACAGACAATCAGCCCCAGCATTTT. The V and J genes are TRBV5-5 and TRBJ1-5, with 7 bases lining up with TRBD1. After removal of 2 bases from V and 3 bases from J, the junction contained 2 bases not matched to a gene. The germline gives CDR1 SGHKS, CDR2 YYEKEE (reference sequence). The CDR3 covers 14 residues.